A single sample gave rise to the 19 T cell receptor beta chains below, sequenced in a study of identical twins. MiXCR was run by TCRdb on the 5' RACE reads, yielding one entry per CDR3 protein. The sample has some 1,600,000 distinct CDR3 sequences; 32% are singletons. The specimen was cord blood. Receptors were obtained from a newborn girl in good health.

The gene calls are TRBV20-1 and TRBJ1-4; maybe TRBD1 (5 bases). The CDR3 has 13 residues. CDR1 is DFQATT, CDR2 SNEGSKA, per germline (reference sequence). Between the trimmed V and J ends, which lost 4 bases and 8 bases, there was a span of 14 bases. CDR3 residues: CSAKRGVKEKLFF. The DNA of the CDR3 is TGCAGTGCTAAACGGGGGGTAAAAGAAAAACTGTTTTTT.

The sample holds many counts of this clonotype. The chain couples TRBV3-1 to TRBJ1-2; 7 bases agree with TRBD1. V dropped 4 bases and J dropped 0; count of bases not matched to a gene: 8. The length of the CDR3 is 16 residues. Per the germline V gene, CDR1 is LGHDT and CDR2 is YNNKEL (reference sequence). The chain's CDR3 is CASSPAPQGANYGYTF. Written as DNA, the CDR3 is TGTGCCAGCAGCCCCGCCCCTCAGGGGGCTAACTATGGCTACACCTTC.

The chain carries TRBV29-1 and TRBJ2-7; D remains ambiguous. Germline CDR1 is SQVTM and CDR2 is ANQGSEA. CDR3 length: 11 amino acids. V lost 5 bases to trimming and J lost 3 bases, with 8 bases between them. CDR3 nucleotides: TGCAGCGTTCACAGCTACTACGAGCAGTACTTC. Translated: CSVHSYYEQYF.

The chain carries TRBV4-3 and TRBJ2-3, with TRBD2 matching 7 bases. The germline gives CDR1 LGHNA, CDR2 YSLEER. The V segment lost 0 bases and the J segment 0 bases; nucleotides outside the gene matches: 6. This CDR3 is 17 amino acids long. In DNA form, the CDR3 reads TGCGCCAGCAGCCAAGATGGACTGGGGGGGAGCACAGATACGCAGTATTTT. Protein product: CASSQDGLGGSTDTQYF.

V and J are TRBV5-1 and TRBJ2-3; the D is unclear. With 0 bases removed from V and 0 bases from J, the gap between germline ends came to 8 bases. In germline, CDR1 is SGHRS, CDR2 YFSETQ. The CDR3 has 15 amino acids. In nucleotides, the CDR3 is TGCGCCAGCAGCTTGGATGGTCTGAGCACAGATACGCAGTATTTT. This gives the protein CASSLDGLSTDTQYF.

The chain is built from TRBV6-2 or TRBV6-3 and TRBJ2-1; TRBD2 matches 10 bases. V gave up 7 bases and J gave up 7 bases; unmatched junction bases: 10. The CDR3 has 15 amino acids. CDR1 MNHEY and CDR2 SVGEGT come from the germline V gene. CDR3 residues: CASKRPGLARNEQFF. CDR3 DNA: TGTGCCAGCAAGAGGCCGGGACTAGCGAGAAATGAGCAGTTCTTC.

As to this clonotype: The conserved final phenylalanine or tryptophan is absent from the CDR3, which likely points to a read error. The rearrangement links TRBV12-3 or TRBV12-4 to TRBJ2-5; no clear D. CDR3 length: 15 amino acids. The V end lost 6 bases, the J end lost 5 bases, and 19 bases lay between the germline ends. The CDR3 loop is CASSAKYGRHETQYL. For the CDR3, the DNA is TGTGCCAGCAGCGCAAAGTATGGTAGGCACGAGACCCAGTACTTA.

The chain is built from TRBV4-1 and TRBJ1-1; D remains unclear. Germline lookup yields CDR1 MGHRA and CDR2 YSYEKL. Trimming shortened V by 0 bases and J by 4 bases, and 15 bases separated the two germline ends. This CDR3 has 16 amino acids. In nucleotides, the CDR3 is TGCGCCAGCAGCCAAGAATGGGCCGGAGGAAGCACTGAAGCTTTCTTT. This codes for CASSQEWAGGSTEAFF.

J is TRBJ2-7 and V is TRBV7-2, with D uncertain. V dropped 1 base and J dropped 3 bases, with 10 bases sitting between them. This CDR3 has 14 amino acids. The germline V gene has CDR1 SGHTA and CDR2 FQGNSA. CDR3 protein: CASSLGVPNYEQYF. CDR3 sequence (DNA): TGTGCCAGCAGCTTAGGGGTCCCCAACTACGAGCAGTACTTC.

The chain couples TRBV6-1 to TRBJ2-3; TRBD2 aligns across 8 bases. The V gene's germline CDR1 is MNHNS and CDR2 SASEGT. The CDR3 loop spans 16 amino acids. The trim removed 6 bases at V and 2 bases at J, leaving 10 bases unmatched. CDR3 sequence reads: CASRNTGTRVTDTQYF. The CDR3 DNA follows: TGTGCCAGCAGGAACACCGGGACTAGAGTCACAGATACGCAGTATTTT.

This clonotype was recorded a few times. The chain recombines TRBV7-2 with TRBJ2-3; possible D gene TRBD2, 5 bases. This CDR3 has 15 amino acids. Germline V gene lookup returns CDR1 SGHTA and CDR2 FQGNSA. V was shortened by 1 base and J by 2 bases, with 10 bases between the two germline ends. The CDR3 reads CASSLVRGLTDTQYF. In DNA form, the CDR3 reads TGTGCCAGCAGCTTAGTGCGCGGACTCACAGATACGCAGTATTTT.

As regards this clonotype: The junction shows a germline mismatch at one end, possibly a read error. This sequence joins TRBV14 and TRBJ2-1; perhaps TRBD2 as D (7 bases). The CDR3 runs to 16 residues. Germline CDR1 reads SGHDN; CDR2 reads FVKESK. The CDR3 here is CAGSSRGGNSYNEQFF. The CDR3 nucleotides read TGTGCCGGCAGTTCAAGGGGGGGCAACTCCTACAATGAGCAGTTCTTC.

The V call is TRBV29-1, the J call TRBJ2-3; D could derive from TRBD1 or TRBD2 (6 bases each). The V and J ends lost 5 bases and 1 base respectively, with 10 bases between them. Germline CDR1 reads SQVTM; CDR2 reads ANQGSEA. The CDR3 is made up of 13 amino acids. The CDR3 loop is CSVRGQGTDTQYF. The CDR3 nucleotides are TGCAGCGTTCGGGGGCAGGGCACAGATACGCAGTATTTT.

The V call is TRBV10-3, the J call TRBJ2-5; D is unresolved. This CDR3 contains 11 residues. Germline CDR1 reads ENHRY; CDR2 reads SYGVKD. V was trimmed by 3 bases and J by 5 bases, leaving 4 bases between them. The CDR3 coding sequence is TGTGCCATCAGTGACTTGGAGACCCAGTACTTC. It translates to CAISDLETQYF.

The CDR3 nucleotides are TGTGCCAGCAGCCATAACAGGGGGCGTTTGAACACTGAAGCTTTCTTT. Encoded protein: CASSHNRGRLNTEAFF. This sequence joins TRBV6-2 or TRBV6-3 and TRBJ1-1; 9 bases fit TRBD1. Germline V gives CDR1 MNHEY, CDR2 SVGEGT. The ends lost 6 bases at V and 0 bases at J; junction bases unmatched: 8. The CDR3 is made up of 16 amino acids.

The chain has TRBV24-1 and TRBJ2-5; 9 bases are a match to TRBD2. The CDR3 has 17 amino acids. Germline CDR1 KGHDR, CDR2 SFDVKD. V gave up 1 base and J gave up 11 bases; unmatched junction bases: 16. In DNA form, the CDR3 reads TGTGCCACCAGTGATTTTGGCCTTAGCGGGAGTTCGGTCGGGCAGTACTTC. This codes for CATSDFGLSGSSVGQYF.

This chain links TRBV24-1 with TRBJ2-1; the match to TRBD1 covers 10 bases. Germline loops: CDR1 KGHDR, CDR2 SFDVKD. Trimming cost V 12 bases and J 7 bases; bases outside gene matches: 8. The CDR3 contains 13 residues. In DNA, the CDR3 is TGTGCCTCATCCGGGACAGGGGAAAATGAGCAGTTCTTC. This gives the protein CASSGTGENEQFF.

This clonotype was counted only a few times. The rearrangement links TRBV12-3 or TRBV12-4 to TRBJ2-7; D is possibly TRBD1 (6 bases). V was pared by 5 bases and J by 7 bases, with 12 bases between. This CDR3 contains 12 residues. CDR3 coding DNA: TGTGCCAGCAGTCCGACCCAGGGGGAGCAGTACTTC. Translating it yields CASSPTQGEQYF.

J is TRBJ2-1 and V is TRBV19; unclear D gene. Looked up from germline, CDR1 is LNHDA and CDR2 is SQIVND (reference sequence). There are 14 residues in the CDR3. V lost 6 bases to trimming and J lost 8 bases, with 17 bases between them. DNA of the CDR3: TGTGCCAGTAGAAATGATCCCTCTATGGATGAGCAGTTCTTC. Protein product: CASRNDPSMDEQFF. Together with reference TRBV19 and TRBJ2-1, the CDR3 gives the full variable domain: DGGITQSPKYLFRKEGQNVTLSCEQNLNHDAMYWYRQDPGQGLRLIYYSQIVNDFQKGDIAEGYSVSREKKESFPLTVTSAQKNPTAFYLCASRNDPSMDEQFFGPGTRLTVL.